This TCR beta chain was documented in a study of T cell responses to AZD1222 COVID-19 vaccine. General observations from the study: The study reported that nearly half of spike-specific TCRs target unmutated variant regions. Breadth and depth of Spike-specific TCRs rose after two AZD1222 doses. No repertoire was sampled before or during the peak T cell response, only after it. Seropositive AZD1222 recipients at baseline numbered only five or six.

This clone appeared a single time. Its antigen is not identified. This table comes from immunoSEQ multiplex PCR, and its TCRdb copy is limited to in-frame clones, with some not included. The table has approximately 190,000 clones, roughly nine tenths seen once; the top ten hold 3.6%. The ends were cut back, 4 bases at V and 5 bases at J, with 17 bases in the middle. This CDR3 comprises 16 residues. Germline V lookup: CDR1 MNHEY, CDR2 SVGEGT. V is TRBV6-2 or TRBV6-3 and J is TRBJ1-4, with a tentative D call TRBD1 (5 bases). This material consisted of peripheral blood, taken 28 days after the second dose of the MenACWY control vaccine. The clonotype originates from an adult who received the MenACWY meningococcal vaccine as a control. The CDR3, as DNA: TGTGCCAGCAGTTCCCCCCGGGGACCGGGGAATGAAAAACTGTTTTTT. This encodes CASSSPRGPGNEKLFF.